This T cell receptor beta chain was recovered during a study of vaccination and CD4 T cells after COVID-19. Overall study context: Four females and six males made up the convalescents, two of whom were Hispanic. The authors sampled three convalescent patients on day 14 and on days 161 to 241 post-vaccination. Study conclusions and caveats: From a median of about 20 to 38, SARS-CoV-2-reactive clonotypes increased, though not significantly. Spike mono-reactivity was the property of 304 of 307 vaccine-specific clones in convalescent patients.

About this clonotype itself: What it recognizes is unknown.

TCRdb independently ran MiXCR on the PCR reads; one entry per CDR3 protein. The sample records tens of thousands of distinct CDR3 sequences, about 49% being singletons. Time point indicated: late sampling 161 to 241 days after vaccination in three convalescent patients. Germline loops: CDR1 SGHRS, CDR2 YFSETQ. Between the trimmed V and J ends, which lost 3 bases and 5 bases, there was a span of 15 bases. CDR3 length: 15 residues. The V and J genes are TRBV5-1 and TRBJ2-1; D tentatively reads TRBD1 or TRBD2 (5 bases each). The material was CD4+ T cells from blood, obtained about 7 months after SARS-CoV-2 vaccination. The origin of this receptor is a human donor who had recovered from COVID-19. CDR3 residues: CASSSGRGNNNEQFF. The CDR3, as DNA: TGCGCCAGCAGCTCGGGGCGTGGAAACAACAATGAGCAGTTCTTC.